This T cell receptor (beta chain) was observed in a study of CD8 T cells in ankylosing spondylitis. The CDR3 is 14 amino acids. V lost 7 bases and J lost 4; bases outside the gene matches: 8. TCRdb re-called the 5' RACE reads with MiXCR, one entry per CDR3 protein. In the table there are 350,000 to 450,000 distinct CDR3 sequences, roughly 22% of which are singletons. This clonotype was picked up a small number of times. Its specificity is unknown. Regarding the study as a whole: Disease-associated clonotypes exhibited CD8+ identity and were relatively infrequent in peripheral blood.

The material sequenced was blood, either unsorted or a sorted T cell fraction (not recorded which). This receptor was identified in a male donor with ankylosing spondylitis or in good health (not recorded which). J is TRBJ2-7 and V is TRBV12-3 or TRBV12-4; TRBD2 agrees at 9 bases. DNA of the CDR3: TGTGCCAGCACTCGAGCGGGGGGCGGTTACGAGCAGTACTTC. It specifies CASTRAGGGYEQYF.